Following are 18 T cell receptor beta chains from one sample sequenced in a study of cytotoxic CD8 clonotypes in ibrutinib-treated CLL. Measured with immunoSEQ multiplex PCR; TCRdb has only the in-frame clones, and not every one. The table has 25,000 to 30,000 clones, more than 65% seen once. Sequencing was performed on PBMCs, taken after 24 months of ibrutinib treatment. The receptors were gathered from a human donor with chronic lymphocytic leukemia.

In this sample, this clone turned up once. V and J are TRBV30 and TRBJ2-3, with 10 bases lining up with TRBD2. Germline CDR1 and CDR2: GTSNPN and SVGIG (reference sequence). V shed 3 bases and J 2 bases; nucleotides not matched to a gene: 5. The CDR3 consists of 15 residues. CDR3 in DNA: TGTGCCTGGAGCCCCAGCGGGGGGGACACAGATACGCAGTATTTT. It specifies CAWSPSGGDTDTQYF.

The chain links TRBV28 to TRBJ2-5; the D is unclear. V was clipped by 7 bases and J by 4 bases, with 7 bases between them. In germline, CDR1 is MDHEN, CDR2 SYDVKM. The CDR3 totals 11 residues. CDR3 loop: CASTLGETQYF. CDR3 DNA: TGTGCCAGCACCCTAGGAGAGACCCAGTACTTC.

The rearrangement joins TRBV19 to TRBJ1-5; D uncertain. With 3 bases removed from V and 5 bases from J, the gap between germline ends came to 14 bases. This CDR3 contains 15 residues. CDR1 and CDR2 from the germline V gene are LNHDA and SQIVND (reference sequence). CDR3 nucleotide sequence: TGTGCCAGTAGTATGGGCAGGTCCCGCCATCAGCCCCAGCATTTT. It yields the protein CASSMGRSRHQPQHF.

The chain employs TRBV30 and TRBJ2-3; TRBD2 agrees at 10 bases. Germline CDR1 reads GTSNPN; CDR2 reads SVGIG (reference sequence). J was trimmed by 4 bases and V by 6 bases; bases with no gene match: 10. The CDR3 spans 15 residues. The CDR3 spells CACTRAGGAADTQYF. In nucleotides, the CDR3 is TGTGCCTGTACAAGAGCGGGGGGGGCGGCAGATACGCAGTATTTT. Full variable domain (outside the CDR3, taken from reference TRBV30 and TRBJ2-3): SQTIHQWPATLVQPVGSPLSLECTVEGTSNPNLYWYRQAAGRGLQLLFYSVGIGQISSEVPQNLSASRPQDRQFILSSKKLLLSDSGFYLCACTRAGGAADTQYFGPGTRLTVL.

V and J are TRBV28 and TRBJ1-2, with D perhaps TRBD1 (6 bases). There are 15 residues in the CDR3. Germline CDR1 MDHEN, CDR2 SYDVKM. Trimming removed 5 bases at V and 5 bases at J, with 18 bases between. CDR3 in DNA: TGTGCCAGCAGTCCCCGGGGGGCAGGGTCATATGGCTACACCTTC. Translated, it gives CASSPRGAGSYGYTF.

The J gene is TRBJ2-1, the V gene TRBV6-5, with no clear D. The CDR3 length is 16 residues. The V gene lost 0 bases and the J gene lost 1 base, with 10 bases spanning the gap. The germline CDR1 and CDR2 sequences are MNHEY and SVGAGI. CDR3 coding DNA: TGTGCCAGCAGTTACTCGCGGCAGAGGTCCTACAATGAGCAGTTCTTC. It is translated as CASSYSRQRSYNEQFF.

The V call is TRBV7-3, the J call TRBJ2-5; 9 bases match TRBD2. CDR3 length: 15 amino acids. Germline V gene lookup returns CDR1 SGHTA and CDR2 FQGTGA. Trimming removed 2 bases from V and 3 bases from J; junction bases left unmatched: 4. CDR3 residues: CASSLGLAGEETQYF. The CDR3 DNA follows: TGTGCCAGCAGCTTAGGGTTAGCGGGGGAAGAGACCCAGTACTTC.

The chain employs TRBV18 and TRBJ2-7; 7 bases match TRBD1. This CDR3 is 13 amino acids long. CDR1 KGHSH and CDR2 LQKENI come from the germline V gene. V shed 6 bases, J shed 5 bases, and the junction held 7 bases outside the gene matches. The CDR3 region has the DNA TGTGCCAGCTCCGGGGAAGGGGGCAACGAGCAGTACTTC. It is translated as CASSGEGGNEQYF.

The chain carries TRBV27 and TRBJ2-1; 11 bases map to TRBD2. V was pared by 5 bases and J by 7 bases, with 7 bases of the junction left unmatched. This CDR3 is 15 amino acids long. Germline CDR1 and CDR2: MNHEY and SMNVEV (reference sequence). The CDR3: CASSTGTSGRNEQFF. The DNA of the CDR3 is TGTGCCAGCAGTACCGGGACTAGCGGTAGAAATGAGCAGTTCTTC.

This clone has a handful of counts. This CDR3 is CATSRDRRSYEQYF. The CDR3 bases are TGTGCCACCAGCAGAGATAGGCGATCCTACGAGCAGTACTTC. The V call is TRBV15, the J call TRBJ2-7; D remains unclear. The CDR3 totals 14 residues. Germline V gene lookup returns CDR1 LNHNV and CDR2 YYDKDF (reference sequence). Trimming took 0 bases from V and 1 from J, leaving 7 bases between them. Full variable domain (outside the CDR3, taken from reference TRBV15 and TRBJ2-7): DAMVIQNPRYQVTQFGKPVTLSCSQTLNHNVMYWYQQKSSQAPKLLFHYYDKDFNNEADTPDNFQSRRPNTSFCFLDIRSPGLGDTAMYLCATSRDRRSYEQYFGPGTRLTVT.

In nucleotides, the CDR3 is TGTGCCAGCAGTCCCCACCTGGGAAGCTACACCTTC. This codes for CASSPHLGSYTF. The chain carries TRBV6-1 and TRBJ1-2; D unclear. CDR1 is MNHNS and CDR2 is SASEGT in the germline V gene. CDR3 length: 12 amino acids. The ends were cut back, 5 bases at V and 9 bases at J, with 13 bases in the middle.

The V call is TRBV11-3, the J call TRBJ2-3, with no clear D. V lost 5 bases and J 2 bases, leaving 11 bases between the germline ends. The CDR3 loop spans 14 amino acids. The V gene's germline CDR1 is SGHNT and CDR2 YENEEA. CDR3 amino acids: CASSLGSYTDTQYF. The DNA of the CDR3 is TGTGCCAGCAGCCTAGGGTCGTACACAGATACGCAGTATTTT.

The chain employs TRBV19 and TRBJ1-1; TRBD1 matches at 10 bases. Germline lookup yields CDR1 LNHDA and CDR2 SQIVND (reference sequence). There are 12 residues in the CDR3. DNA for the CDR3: TGTGCTTCGACAGGGGGCAAAACTGAAGCTTTCTTT. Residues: CASTGGKTEAFF. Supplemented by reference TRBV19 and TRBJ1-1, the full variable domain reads DGGITQSPKYLFRKEGQNVTLSCEQNLNHDAMYWYRQDPGQGLRLIYYSQIVNDFQKGDIAEGYSVSREKKESFPLTVTSAQKNPTAFYLCASTGGKTEAFFGQGTRLTVV.

The CDR3 sequence is CATSSLGVSYNEQFF. The DNA of the CDR3 is TGTGCCACCTCTTCACTGGGGGTTTCCTACAATGAGCAGTTCTTC. The chain employs TRBV15 and TRBJ2-1; D is possibly TRBD1 or TRBD2 (5 bases each). CDR1 is LNHNV and CDR2 is YYDKDF in the germline V gene (reference sequence). Trimming pared 8 bases from V and 1 base from J, leaving 15 bases between. This CDR3 comprises 15 residues.

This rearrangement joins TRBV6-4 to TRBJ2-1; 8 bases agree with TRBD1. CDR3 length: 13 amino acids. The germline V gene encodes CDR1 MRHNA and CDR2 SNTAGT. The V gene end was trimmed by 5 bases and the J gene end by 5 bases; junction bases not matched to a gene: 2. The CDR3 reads CASSRDRNNEQFF. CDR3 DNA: TGTGCCAGCAGTCGGGACAGGAACAATGAGCAGTTCTTC.

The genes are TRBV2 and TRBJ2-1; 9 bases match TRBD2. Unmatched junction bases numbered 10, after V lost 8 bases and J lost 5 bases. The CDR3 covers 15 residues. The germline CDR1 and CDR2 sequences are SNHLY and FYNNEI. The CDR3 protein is CASLDSGGLNNEQFF. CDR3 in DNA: TGTGCCAGCCTCGATAGCGGGGGACTTAACAATGAGCAGTTCTTC.

The CDR3 sequence: CASSLDGAVRAQYF. The CDR3 region has the DNA TGTGCCAGCAGCTTAGACGGGGCTGTTCGGGCCCAGTACTTC. The genes are TRBV7-2 and TRBJ2-5; D could derive from TRBD1 or TRBD2 (5 bases each). CDR1 is SGHTA and CDR2 is FQGNSA in the germline V gene. The CDR3 has 14 amino acids. V was trimmed by 1 base and J by 9 bases, leaving 15 bases between them.

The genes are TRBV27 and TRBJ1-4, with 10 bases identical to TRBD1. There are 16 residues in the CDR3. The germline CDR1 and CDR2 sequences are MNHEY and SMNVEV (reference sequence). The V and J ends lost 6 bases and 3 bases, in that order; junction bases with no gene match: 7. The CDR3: CASRPGTGVPNEKLFF. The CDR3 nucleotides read TGTGCCAGCAGACCCGGGACAGGGGTTCCTAATGAAAAACTGTTTTTT.